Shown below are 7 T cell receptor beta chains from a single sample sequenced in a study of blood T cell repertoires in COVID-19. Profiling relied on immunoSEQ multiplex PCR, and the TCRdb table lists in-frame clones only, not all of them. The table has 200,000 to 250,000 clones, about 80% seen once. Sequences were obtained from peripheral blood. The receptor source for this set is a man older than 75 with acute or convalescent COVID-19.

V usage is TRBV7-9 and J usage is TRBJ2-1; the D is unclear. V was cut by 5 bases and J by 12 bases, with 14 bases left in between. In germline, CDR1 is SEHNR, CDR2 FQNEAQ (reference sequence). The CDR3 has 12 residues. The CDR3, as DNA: TGTGCCAGCAGCCCCCCCGCTCCGGGGCAGTTCTTC. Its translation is CASSPPAPGQFF.

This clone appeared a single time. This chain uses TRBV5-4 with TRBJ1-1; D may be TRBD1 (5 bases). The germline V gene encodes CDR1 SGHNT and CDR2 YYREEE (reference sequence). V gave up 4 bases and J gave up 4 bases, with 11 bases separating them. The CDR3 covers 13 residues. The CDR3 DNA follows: TGTGCCAGCAGCCTGACAGACTTCACTGAAGCTTTCTTT. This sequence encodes CASSLTDFTEAFF.

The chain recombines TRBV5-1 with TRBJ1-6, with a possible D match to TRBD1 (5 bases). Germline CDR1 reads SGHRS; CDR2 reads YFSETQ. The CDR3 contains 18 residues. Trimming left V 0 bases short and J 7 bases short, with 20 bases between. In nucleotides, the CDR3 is TGCGCCAGCAGCTTGGCCCCTCAGGGTTCATATGTGAATTCACCCCTCCACTTT. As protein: CASSLAPQGSYVNSPLHF.

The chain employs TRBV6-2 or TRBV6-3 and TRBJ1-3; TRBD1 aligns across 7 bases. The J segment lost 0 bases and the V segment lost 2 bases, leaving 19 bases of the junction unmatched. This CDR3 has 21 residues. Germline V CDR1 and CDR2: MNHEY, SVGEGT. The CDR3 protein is CASSYTFGGQLTSSSGNTIYF. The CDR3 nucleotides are TGTGCCAGCAGTTACACCTTCGGGGGACAGCTGACTTCCTCCTCTGGAAACACCATATATTTT.

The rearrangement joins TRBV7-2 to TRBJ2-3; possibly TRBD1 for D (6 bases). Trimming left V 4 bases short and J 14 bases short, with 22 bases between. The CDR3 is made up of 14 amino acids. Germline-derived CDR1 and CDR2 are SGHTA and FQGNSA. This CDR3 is CASSSDSGPGQRYF. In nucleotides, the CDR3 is TGTGCCAGCAGCTCGGACAGTGGGCCCGGTCAGCGGTATTTT.

The CDR3 is CASSLVGHSYEQYF. The CDR3 DNA follows: TGTGCCAGCAGCTTAGTGGGACACTCCTACGAGCAGTACTTC. V is TRBV7-9 and J is TRBJ2-7; tentative D call: TRBD1 (6 bases). Trimming took 1 base from V and 0 from J, leaving 7 bases between them. Germline CDR1 SEHNR, CDR2 FQNEAQ (reference sequence). This CDR3 comprises 14 residues.

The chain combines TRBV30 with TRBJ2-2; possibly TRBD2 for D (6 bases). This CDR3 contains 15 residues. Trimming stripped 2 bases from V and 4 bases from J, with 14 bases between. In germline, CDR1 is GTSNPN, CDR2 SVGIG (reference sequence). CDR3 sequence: CAWSTWGGITGELFF. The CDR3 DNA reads TGTGCCTGGAGTACGTGGGGCGGGATCACCGGGGAGCTGTTTTTT. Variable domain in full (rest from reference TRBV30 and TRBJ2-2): SQTIHQWPATLVQPVGSPLSLECTVEGTSNPNLYWYRQAAGRGLQLLFYSVGIGQISSEVPQNLSASRPQDRQFILSSKKLLLSDSGFYLCAWSTWGGITGELFFGEGSRLTVL.